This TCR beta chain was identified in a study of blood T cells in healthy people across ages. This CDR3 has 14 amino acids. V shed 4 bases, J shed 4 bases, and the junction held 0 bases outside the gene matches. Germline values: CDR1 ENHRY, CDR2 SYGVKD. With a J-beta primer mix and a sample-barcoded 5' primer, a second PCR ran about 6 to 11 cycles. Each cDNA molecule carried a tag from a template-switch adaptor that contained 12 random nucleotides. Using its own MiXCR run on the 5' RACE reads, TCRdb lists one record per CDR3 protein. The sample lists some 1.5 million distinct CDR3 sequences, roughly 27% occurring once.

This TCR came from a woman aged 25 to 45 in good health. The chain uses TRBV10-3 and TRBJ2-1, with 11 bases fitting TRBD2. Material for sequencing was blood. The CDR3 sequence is CAISGLAGYNEQFF. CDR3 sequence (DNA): TGTGCCATCAGTGGACTAGCGGGATACAATGAGCAGTTCTTC.